This T cell receptor beta chain stems from a study of human T cells and chemical hapten exposure. Study results and caveats: With regard to DPC sensitization, TCRs above 1 in 1000 frequency did not change.

During construction of the library, unique molecular identifiers were attached to individual cDNA molecules for quantitative, reproducible TCR counting. Original data processing: Across samples, TCR counts had a median of about 88,000 and ranged from roughly 23,224 to 690,600. TCRdb ran MiXCR on the RACE reads and lists one entry per CDR3 protein. The V and J calls shown here were made by TCRdb, not taken from the authors' results. The table lists some 46,000 distinct CDR3 sequences, roughly 4% of them singletons, with approximately 1.5% in the top ten. This clonotype came up many times. Its antigen remains unknown. Time point meaning: healthy volunteer bleed at 2 weeks. RNA extraction used unfractionated whole blood as the source of total RNA. V gave up 3 bases and J gave up 4 bases, with 16 bases separating them. CDR3 length: 16 amino acids. The germline V gene has CDR1 KGHDR and CDR2 SFDVKD.

The sequence came from a female donor in good health. Some clones in this sample may be carry-over from other donors' samples. The rearrangement links TRBV24-1 to TRBJ2-3; D perhaps matches TRBD2 (7 bases). Sequencing was carried out using whole blood. This CDR3 is CATSDPLGGGSDTQYF. The CDR3 DNA reads TGTGCCACCAGTGATCCACTTGGGGGGGGCTCAGATACGCAGTATTTT.